Each of the 12 T cell receptor beta chains below was sequenced from the same sample in a study of radiotherapy plus CTLA-4 blockade in lung cancer listed by TCRdb under 2018. The library relied on the immunoSEQ multiplex PCR assay. TCRdb provides this immuneACCESS table in a form limited to in-frame rearrangements. Some clones are lacking; in checked studies, under half of them reflect an unresolved V gene, and why the rest are absent is not known. For this sample the table gives tens of thousands of clones, of which roughly 79% were detected only once. In total, the top ten clones hold less than 25% of the sample. This specimen consisted of peripheral blood, obtained from a patient treated with radiotherapy plus ipilimumab. All receptors derive from a human donor with non-small cell lung cancer that progressed on radiotherapy plus ipilimumab.

The CDR3 DNA reads as TGTGCCAGTAGTATTGGTAGCCAAGAGACCCAGTACTTC. Translating gives CASSIGSQETQYF. The chain combines TRBV19 with TRBJ2-5, with D unresolved. Germline V CDR1 and CDR2: LNHDA, SQIVND (reference sequence). Trimming left V 3 bases short and J 1 base short, with 6 bases between. This CDR3 contains 13 residues.

The gene calls are TRBV5-6 and TRBJ1-5; D perhaps matches TRBD1 (6 bases). Germline-derived CDR1 and CDR2 are SGHDT and YYEEEE. This CDR3 is 16 amino acids long. With 0 bases removed from V and 0 bases from J, the gap between germline ends came to 10 bases. The CDR3 nucleotides read TGTGCCAGCAGCTTGGCCGGGACACCTAGCAATCAGCCCCAGCATTTT. Its protein is CASSLAGTPSNQPQHF. The full variable domain, its missing parts supplied by reference TRBV5-6 and TRBJ1-5, is DAGVTQSPTHLIKTRGQQVTLRCSPKSGHDTVSWYQQALGQGPQFIFQYYEEEERQRGNFPDRFSGHQFPNYSSELNVNALLLGDSALYLCASSLAGTPSNQPQHFGDGTRLSIL.

This clone was observed a handful of times. J is TRBJ1-2 and V is TRBV2; the D gene is possibly TRBD1 (5 bases). CDR3 length equals 11 residues. The germline V gene has CDR1 SNHLY and CDR2 FYNNEI. V was pared by 7 bases and J by 6 bases, with 9 bases between. Here the CDR3 reads CASTWGDGYTF. The CDR3 DNA follows: TGTGCCAGCACCTGGGGGGATGGCTACACCTTC.

This chain connects TRBV4-2 to TRBJ2-2; 9 bases are a match to TRBD1. Germline V lookup: CDR1 LGHNA, CDR2 YNFKEQ. This CDR3 has 17 amino acids. V trimming: 0 bases; J trimming: 7 bases; junction bases outside the gene matches: 9. The CDR3 here is CASSQDSSGTGIGELFF. CDR3 bases: TGTGCCAGCAGCCAAGACTCTTCCGGGACAGGGATCGGGGAGCTGTTTTTT.

J is TRBJ2-1 and V is TRBV29-1; TRBD1 matches at 10 bases. V dropped 4 bases and J dropped 3; count of bases not matched to a gene: 0. The CDR3 has 13 amino acids. Germline V gene lookup returns CDR1 SQVTM and CDR2 ANQGSEA. The CDR3 region has the DNA TGCAGCGTTGGGACAGGGGGCTACAATGAGCAGTTCTTC. It yields the protein CSVGTGGYNEQFF.

This clone was seen a few times. The rearrangement joins TRBV6-5 to TRBJ1-2; a possible D gene is TRBD1 (5 bases). V was clipped by 4 bases and J by 4 bases, with 16 bases between them. From germline, CDR1 is MNHEY and CDR2 SVGAGI. The CDR3 consists of 15 residues. The CDR3 loop is CASSSSTPRAYGYTF. The DNA for the CDR3 is TGTGCCAGCAGTTCGTCGACGCCCAGGGCCTATGGCTACACCTTC.

This chain connects TRBV5-4 to TRBJ1-6; the D is unclear. Germline V gene data show CDR1 as SGHNT and CDR2 as YYREEE (reference sequence). Trimming pared 0 bases from V and 0 bases from J, leaving 4 bases between. The CDR3 loop spans 15 amino acids. CDR3 bases: TGTGCCAGCAGCTTGGACTTCTCCTATAATTCACCCCTCCACTTT. The encoded protein is CASSLDFSYNSPLHF.

This clone has a single count. The J gene is TRBJ1-5, the V gene TRBV18, with D possibly matching TRBD1 (5 bases). Trimming shortened V by 0 bases and J by 10 bases, and 22 bases separated the two germline ends. The V gene's germline CDR1 is KGHSH and CDR2 LQKENI. The CDR3 totals 17 residues. The CDR3, as DNA: TGTGCCAGCTCACCACCCTCACCCACCAGGGTTGGAAGCCCCCAGCATTTT. It translates to CASSPPSPTRVGSPQHF. Full variable domain (outside the CDR3, taken from reference TRBV18 and TRBJ1-5): NAGVMQNPRHLVRRRGQEARLRCSPMKGHSHVYWYRQLPEEGLKFMVYLQKENIIDESGMPKERFSAEFPKEGPSILRIQQVVRGDSAAYFCASSPPSPTRVGSPQHFGDGTRLSIL.

This chain connects TRBV11-2 to TRBJ1-3; weak D call: TRBD1 (5 bases). The CDR3 is 16 residues long. The germline V and J ends were trimmed by 1 base and 0 bases, with 10 bases remaining between them. Per the germline V gene, CDR1 is SGHAT and CDR2 is FQNNGV. DNA of the CDR3: TGTGCCAGCAGCTTAGTGGCAGGGTACTCTGGAAACACCATATATTTT. Translation: CASSLVAGYSGNTIYF. The entire variable domain, with the rest obtained from reference TRBV11-2 and TRBJ1-3, is as follows: EAGVAQSPRYKIIEKRQSVAFWCNPISGHATLYWYQQILGQGPKLLIQFQNNGVVDDSQLPKDRFSAERLKGVDSTLKIQPAKLEDSAVYLCASSLVAGYSGNTIYFGEGSWLTVV.

This chain links TRBV10-2 with TRBJ1-6, with a tentative D call TRBD1 (5 bases). Germline lookup yields CDR1 WSHSY and CDR2 SAAADI. The CDR3 runs 14 residues. V lost 2 bases, J lost 7 bases, and 9 bases lay in between. For the CDR3, the DNA is TGCGCCAGCAGTGAGATGGAGGGGAATTCACCCCTCCACTTT. It specifies CASSEMEGNSPLHF.

The rearrangement joins TRBV10-1 to TRBJ2-2, with 7 bases that match TRBD2. This CDR3 spans 13 amino acids. The J segment lost 0 bases and the V segment lost 11 bases, leaving 3 bases of the junction unmatched. In germline, CDR1 is WNHNN, CDR2 SYGVQD (reference sequence). CDR3 nucleotide sequence: TGCGCCGTTGCGGGGGCGAACACCGGGGAGCTGTTTTTT. It encodes CAVAGANTGELFF.

The chain employs TRBV4-3 and TRBJ1-1; 8 bases are a match to TRBD1. This CDR3 contains 15 residues. Looked up from germline, CDR1 is LGHNA and CDR2 is YSLEER. V trimming: 0 bases; J trimming: 2 bases; junction bases outside the gene matches: 2. The CDR3 sequence: CASSQDQGANTEAFF. In nucleotides, the CDR3 is TGCGCCAGCAGCCAAGATCAGGGGGCCAACACTGAAGCTTTCTTT.